This entry concerns a single TCR beta chain. Its antigen is still unknown. TCRdb's table, derived via immunoSEQ multiplex PCR, lists solely in-frame clones and lacks some. The table has a few million clones, under 97% seen once. Germline CDR1 SGHRS, CDR2 YFSETQ. V was clipped by 4 bases and J by 5 bases; unmatched bases: 6. This CDR3 has 14 residues. Adults of Caucasian background living in Nashville, Tennessee made up all donors. Partitioning of CD4+ cells yielded a CD45RA+ naive subset and a CD45RA-negative memory subset. These data come from a study of shared clonotypes between healthy human individuals. The study, taken as a whole, reports: Some naive CD4 clonotypes, about 5.5%, turned up in common across several donors. Clonotype sharing among donors was thought likely to change with sequencing depth.

The sequence derives from a man aged 18 to 29 in good health. The chain links TRBV5-1 to TRBJ1-5, with TRBD1 identical over 7 bases. The sample was naive CD4+ T cells sorted from blood. Indicated subset: CD45RA+ positively selected. CDR3 DNA sequence: TGCGCCAGCAGCCCAACAGGGGCGGATCAGCCCCAGCATTTT. As protein: CASSPTGADQPQHF.